This T cell receptor (beta chain) was identified during a study of blood T cell repertoires in COVID-19. As for the study in general: The cDNA or gDNA used as material had been derived from T cells, B-cell-depleted T cells, or PBMCs.

Produced via immunoSEQ multiplex PCR; TCRdb's table is partial and in-frame only. The table has 180,000 or so clones, approximately 80% seen once; the top ten hold 10% to 15%. Study members were between about 18 and 89 years old and lived in roughly 24 US regions. What was sequenced was PBMCs or T cells enriched from blood (not recorded which). The sequence was obtained from a woman aged 55-69 years who had recovered from COVID-19.

CDR3 amino acids: CASSRGLAGGSRATDTQYF. In DNA form, the CDR3 reads TGTGCCAGCAGCCGAGGACTAGCGGGAGGGAGCAGGGCCACAGATACGCAGTATTTT. The chain couples TRBV6-6 to TRBJ2-3; 15 bases fit TRBD2. The CDR3 has 19 amino acids. V was clipped by 6 bases and J by 2 bases; unmatched bases: 12. CDR1 is MNHNY and CDR2 is SVGAGI in the germline V gene (reference sequence).